This entry features one TCR beta chain sequence. The target antigen is unknown. At one of its ends the junction is not consistent with the germline gene, which may arise from a read error. They got blood RNA out of unsorted whole blood and also pulled out germline DNA. No treatment had been given to the patients, who were chronically infected with HBV. This sample was taken from a study of tumor-infiltrating lymphocytes in primary liver carcinoma. Study in general: Every patient in the cohort had a primary liver carcinoma. That carcinoma was treated by surgical resection. About 3.5 to 7.5 million productive TCRbeta reads were obtained from the samples, with similar numbers across tissue types.

A primer in the constant region served to generate TCR beta cDNA from 500 to 600 ng of total RNA. Libraries for TCR beta were built through three nested multiplex PCR rounds, which together made up a slightly modified ARM-PCR procedure. TRBV1-TRBV30 forward primers and a C-beta reverse primer were used in the first two PCR rounds, which each ran for approximately 9 cycles. TCRdb called the multiplex PCR reads again in MiXCR, with one record for every CDR3 protein. This sample has 150,000 to 200,000 distinct CDR3 sequences, with roughly two thirds found just once. Germline CDR1 reads SEHNR; CDR2 reads FQNEAQ (reference sequence). The CDR3 is 14 amino acids. General observations from the study: Lower overlap was observed for tumor-adjacent and tumor-blood pairs relative to tumor region pairs.

The material sequenced was peripheral blood. The chain links TRBV7-9 to TRBJ1-1; D remains unclear. This receptor was obtained from an older woman with primary liver carcinoma and hepatitis B virus infection. This CDR3 is CASSLFPRSTEAFF. CDR3 DNA: TGTGCCAGTAGCTTATTCCCCAGGAGCACTGAAGCTTTCTTT.